The rows below give T cell receptor beta chains drawn from one sample of a study of blood T cell repertoires in COVID-19. The data were produced by immunoSEQ multiplex PCR, yet TCRdb's version contains in-frame clones alone and is incomplete. The repertoire holds about 260,000 clones, 83% seen once, with 7.5% to 10% in the top ten. Material: peripheral blood. These receptors all stem from a woman aged 50 to 60 who had recovered from COVID-19. Each CDR3 is given with its conserved first and last residue. The D gene is left open where the match is weak. Clone size is stated in some rows and not others, as once, few, many or a class when expanded.

once,.,TRBV20-1,TRBJ2-3,CSAFGGNTQYF,TGCAGTGCTTTCGGAGGGAATACGCAGTATTTT
.,.,TRBV5-1,TRBJ2-3,CASSTAGSGQYF,TGCGCCAGCAGCACGGCGGGAAGCGGGCAGTATTTT
.,.,TRBV12-5,TRBJ1-1,CASVPDSMNTEAFF,TGTGCTAGTGTCCCGGACAGTATGAACACTGAAGCTTTCTTT
.,TRBD1,TRBV9,TRBJ2-2,CASSKYRGSDTGELFF,TGTGCCAGCAGCAAATACAGGGGTTCCGACACCGGGGAGCTGTTTTTT
.,.,TRBV24-1,TRBJ1-3,CATSEADPSGGNTIYF,TGTGCCACCAGTGAAGCCGATCCATCGGGGGGAAACACCATATATTTT
.,TRBD2,TRBV4-3,TRBJ2-1,CASSQEFATSGRSNEQFF,TGCGCCAGCAGCCAAGAGTTCGCGACTAGCGGGAGAAGCAATGAGCAGTTCTTC
.,.,TRBV12-3/TRBV12-4,TRBJ2-7,CASSTTGSYEQYF,TGTGCCAGCAGTACAACAGGGTCCTACGAGCAGTACTTC
.,TRBD1,TRBV18,TRBJ1-1,CASSPSTGIGTEAFF,TGTGCCAGCTCACCCTCGACAGGGATAGGCACTGAAGCTTTCTTT
.,TRBD2,TRBV9,TRBJ2-1,CASSEGLRGASYNEQFF,TGTGCCAGCAGCGAGGGCCTGCGGGGGGCTTCCTACAATGAGCAGTTCTTC
.,TRBD1,TRBV4-3,TRBJ2-1,CASSQDRVGGQGIDEQFF,TGCGCCAGCAGCCAAGATAGGGTCGGGGGACAGGGTATTGATGAGCAGTTCTTC
.,TRBD1,TRBV29-1,TRBJ1-2,CSARTGADYGYTF,TGCAGCGCCAGAACAGGGGCGGACTATGGCTACACCTTC
many,.,TRBV19,TRBJ1-5,CASSYSNQPQHF,TGTGCCAGTAGCTATAGCAATCAGCCCCAGCATTTT
once,.,TRBV27,TRBJ1-1,CASSFNGENTEAFF,TGTGCCAGCAGTTTTAACGGTGAGAACACTGAAGCTTTCTTT
.,TRBD1,TRBV18,TRBJ1-6,CASSNGQAGNSPLHF,TGTGCCAGCTCTAATGGACAGGCCGGGAATTCACCCCTCCACTTT
few,.,TRBV6-6,TRBJ1-5,CASSQTGHPGINQPQHF,TGTGCCAGCAGTCAAACGGGACACCCGGGAATCAATCAGCCCCAGCATTTT
few,TRBD2,TRBV7-2,TRBJ2-5,CASSLLWTSGGAGETQYF,TGTGCCAGCAGCTTACTTTGGACTAGCGGGGGGGCGGGAGAGACCCAGTACTTC
once,.,TRBV3-1/TRBV3-2,TRBJ1-1,CASSQDNGGTEAFF,TGTGCCAGCAGCCAAGATAACGGCGGCACTGAAGCTTTCTTT
.,TRBD1,TRBV6-2/TRBV6-3,TRBJ2-4,CASSYSGQGRYVVAKNIQYF,TGTGCCAGCAGTTACTCTGGACAGGGGAGATACGTTGTGGCCAAAAACATTCAGTACTTC
.,.,TRBV5-1,TRBJ2-3,CASSDATGVTDTQYF,TGCGCCAGCAGCGATGCAACGGGGGTCACAGATACGCAGTATTTT
.,TRBD2,TRBV5-4,TRBJ2-7,CASSIGTSRSYEQYF,TGTGCCAGCAGCATCGGGACTAGCAGATCCTACGAGCAGTACTTC